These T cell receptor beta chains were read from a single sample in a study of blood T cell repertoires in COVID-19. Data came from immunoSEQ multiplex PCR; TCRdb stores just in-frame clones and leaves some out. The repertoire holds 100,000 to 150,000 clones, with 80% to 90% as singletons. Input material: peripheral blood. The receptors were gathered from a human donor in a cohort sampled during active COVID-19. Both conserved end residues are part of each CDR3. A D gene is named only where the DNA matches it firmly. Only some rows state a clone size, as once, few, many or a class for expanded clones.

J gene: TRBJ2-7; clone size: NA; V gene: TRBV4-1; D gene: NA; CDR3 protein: CASSQGHRGGHEQYF; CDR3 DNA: TGCGCCAGCAGCCAAGGGCACAGGGGAGGTCACGAGCAGTACTTC
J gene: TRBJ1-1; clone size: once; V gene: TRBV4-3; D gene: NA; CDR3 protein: CASSLSTSAGTEAFF; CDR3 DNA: TGCGCCAGCAGCCTATCGACCTCGGCGGGTACTGAAGCTTTCTTT
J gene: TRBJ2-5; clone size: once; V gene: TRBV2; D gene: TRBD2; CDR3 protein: CASSDWGGEAQETQYF; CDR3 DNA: TGTGCCAGCAGTGACTGGGGGGGGGAGGCGCAAGAGACCCAGTACTTC
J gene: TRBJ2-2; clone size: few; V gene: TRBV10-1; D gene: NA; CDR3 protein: CASSEWGGAGTGELFF; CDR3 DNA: TGCGCCAGCAGTGAATGGGGGGGGGCCGGGACCGGGGAGCTGTTTTTT
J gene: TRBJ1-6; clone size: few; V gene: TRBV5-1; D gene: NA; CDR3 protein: CASSLGREEPLHF; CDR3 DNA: TGCGCCAGCAGCCTGGGACGGGAAGAACCCCTCCACTTT
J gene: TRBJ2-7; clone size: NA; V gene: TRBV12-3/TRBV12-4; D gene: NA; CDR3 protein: CASSTRQDYEQYF; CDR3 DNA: TGTGCCAGCAGTACCCGACAGGACTACGAGCAGTACTTC
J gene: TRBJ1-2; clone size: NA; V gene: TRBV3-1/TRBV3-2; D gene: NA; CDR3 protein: CASSQGAYGYTF; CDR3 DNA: TGTGCCAGCAGCCAAGGGGCCTATGGCTACACCTTC
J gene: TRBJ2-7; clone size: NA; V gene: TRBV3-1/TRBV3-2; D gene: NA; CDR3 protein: CASSQAGSYEQYF; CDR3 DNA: TGTGCCAGCAGCCAAGCCGGTTCCTACGAGCAGTACTTC
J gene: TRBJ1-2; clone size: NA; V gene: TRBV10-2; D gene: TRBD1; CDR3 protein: CASSGSWGQGSNYGYTF; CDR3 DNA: TGCGCCAGCAGTGGGTCGTGGGGACAGGGATCTAACTATGGCTACACCTTC
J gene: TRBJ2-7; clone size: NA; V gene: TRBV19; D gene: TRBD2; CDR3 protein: CASGSGGAYEQYF; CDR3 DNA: TGTGCCAGTGGTAGCGGGGGGGCCTACGAGCAGTACTTC
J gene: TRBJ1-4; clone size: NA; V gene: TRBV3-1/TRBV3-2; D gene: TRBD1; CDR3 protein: CASRRTGATNEKLFF; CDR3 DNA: TGTGCCAGCAGACGCACAGGGGCAACTAATGAAAAACTGTTTTTT
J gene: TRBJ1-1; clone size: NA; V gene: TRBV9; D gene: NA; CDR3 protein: CASSVDPMNTEAFF; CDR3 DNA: TGTGCCAGCAGCGTAGACCCTATGAACACTGAAGCTTTCTTT
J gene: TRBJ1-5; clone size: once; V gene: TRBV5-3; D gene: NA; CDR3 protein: CARSLGGGKGNQPQHF; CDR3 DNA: TGTGCCAGAAGCTTGGGCGGGGGCAAGGGCAATCAGCCCCAGCATTTT
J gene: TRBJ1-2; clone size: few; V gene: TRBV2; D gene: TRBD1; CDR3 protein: CASRDRGRGYTF; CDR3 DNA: TGTGCCAGCAGGGACAGGGGGCGAGGCTACACCTTC
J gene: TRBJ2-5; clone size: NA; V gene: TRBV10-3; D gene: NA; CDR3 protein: CAISEPGETQYF; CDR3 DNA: TGTGCCATCAGTGAACCCGGAGAGACCCAGTACTTC
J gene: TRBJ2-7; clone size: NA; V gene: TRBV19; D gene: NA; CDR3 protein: CASSIEGRGSGEQYF; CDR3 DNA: TGTGCCAGTAGTATAGAAGGCAGGGGTTCGGGAGAGCAGTACTTC
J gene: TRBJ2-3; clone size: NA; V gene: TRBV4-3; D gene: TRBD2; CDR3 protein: CASSQGASGGVGGTQYF; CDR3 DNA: TGCGCCAGCAGCCAAGGAGCTAGCGGGGGGGTCGGGGGCACGCAGTATTTT
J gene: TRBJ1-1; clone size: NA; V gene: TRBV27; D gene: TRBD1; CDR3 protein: CASSLSGQGATEAFF; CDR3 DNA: TGTGCCAGCAGTTTATCGGGACAGGGGGCCACTGAAGCTTTCTTT
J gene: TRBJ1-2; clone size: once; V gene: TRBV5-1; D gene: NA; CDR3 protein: CASSPGDWVYGYTF; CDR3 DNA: TGCGCCAGCAGCCCGGGGGATTGGGTCTATGGCTACACCTTC
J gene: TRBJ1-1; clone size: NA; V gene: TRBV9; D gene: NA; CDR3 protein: CASSVTGEAAFF; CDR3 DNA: TGTGCCAGCAGCGTAACCGGGGAGGCAGCTTTCTTT
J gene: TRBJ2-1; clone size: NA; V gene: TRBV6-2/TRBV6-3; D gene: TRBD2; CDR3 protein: CASSYLAGGYNEQFF; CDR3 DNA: TGTGCCAGCAGTTATTTAGCGGGGGGGTACAATGAGCAGTTCTTC
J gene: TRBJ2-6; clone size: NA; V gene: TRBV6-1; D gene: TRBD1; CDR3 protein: CASSDVQGISGANVLTF; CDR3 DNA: TGTGCCAGCAGTGATGTACAGGGGATCTCTGGGGCCAACGTCCTGACTTTC
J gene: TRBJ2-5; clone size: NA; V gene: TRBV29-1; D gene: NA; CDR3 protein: CSVDRDQETQYF; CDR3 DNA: TGCAGCGTTGACCGGGATCAAGAGACCCAGTACTTC
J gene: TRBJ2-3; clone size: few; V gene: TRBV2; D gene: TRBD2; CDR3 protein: CASTQTSGDSDTQYF; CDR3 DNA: TGTGCCAGCACTCAGACTAGCGGGGACTCGGATACGCAGTATTTT
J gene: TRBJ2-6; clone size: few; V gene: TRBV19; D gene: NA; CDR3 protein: CASIPAGTPSGANVLTF; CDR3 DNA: TGTGCCAGTATTCCCGCCGGGACACCCTCTGGGGCCAACGTCCTGACTTTC
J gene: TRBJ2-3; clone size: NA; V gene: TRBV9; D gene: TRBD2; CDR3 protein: CASSATSGGSTDTQYF; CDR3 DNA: TGTGCCAGCAGCGCCACTAGCGGGGGGTCTACAGATACGCAGTATTTT
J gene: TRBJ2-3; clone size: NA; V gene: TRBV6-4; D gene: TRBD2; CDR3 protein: CASSEAGGTDTQYF; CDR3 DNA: TGTGCCAGCAGTGAGGCGGGGGGCACAGATACGCAGTATTTT
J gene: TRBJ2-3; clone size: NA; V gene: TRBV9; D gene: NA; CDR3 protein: CASSVGGSSTDTQYF; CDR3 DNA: TGTGCCAGCAGCGTAGGTGGCTCGAGCACAGATACGCAGTATTTT
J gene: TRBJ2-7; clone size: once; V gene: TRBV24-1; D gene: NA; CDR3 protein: CATSDLFLGQSSYEQYF; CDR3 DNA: TGTGCCACCAGTGATTTGTTTCTGGGCCAGAGCTCCTACGAGCAGTACTTC
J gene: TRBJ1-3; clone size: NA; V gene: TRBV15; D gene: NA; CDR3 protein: CATSRDRRGVSGNTIYF; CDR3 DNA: TGTGCCACCAGCAGAGATCGTAGGGGCGTCTCTGGAAACACCATATATTTT
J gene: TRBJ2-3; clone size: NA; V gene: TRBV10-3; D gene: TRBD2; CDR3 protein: CAISESKGGGGVTDTQYF; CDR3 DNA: TGTGCCATCAGTGAGTCGAAGGGTGGCGGGGGGGTCACAGATACGCAGTATTTT
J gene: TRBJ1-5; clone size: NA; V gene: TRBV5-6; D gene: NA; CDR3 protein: CASSLGRDQPQHF; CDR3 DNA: TGTGCCAGCAGCTTGGGGAGGGATCAGCCCCAGCATTTT
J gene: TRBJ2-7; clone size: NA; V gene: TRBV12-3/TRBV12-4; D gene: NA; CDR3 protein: CASSLATGYEQYF; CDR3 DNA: TGTGCCAGCAGTTTAGCGACGGGCTACGAGCAGTACTTC
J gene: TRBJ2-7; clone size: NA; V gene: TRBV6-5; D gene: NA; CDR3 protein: CATFKEETGSYEQYF; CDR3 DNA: TGTGCCACCTTCAAAGAAGAGACAGGCTCCTACGAGCAGTACTTC
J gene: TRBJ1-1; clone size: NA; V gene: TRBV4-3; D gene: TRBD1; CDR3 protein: CASSQDRDSAEAFF; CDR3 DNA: TGCGCCAGCAGCCAAGATCGGGACAGCGCTGAAGCTTTCTTT
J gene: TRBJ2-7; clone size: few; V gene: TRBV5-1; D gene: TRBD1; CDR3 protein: CASSPWTGGREQYF; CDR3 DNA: TGCGCCAGCAGCCCGTGGACAGGGGGGAGAGAGCAGTACTTC
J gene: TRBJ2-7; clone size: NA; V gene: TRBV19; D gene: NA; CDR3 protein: CASSIPSAGSYEQYF; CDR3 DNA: TGTGCCAGTAGTATTCCCTCCGCAGGGTCCTACGAGCAGTACTTC
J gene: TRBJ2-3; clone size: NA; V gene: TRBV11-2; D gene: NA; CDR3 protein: CASSTGLPDTQYF; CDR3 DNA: TGTGCCAGCAGCACGGGACTCCCAGATACGCAGTATTTT
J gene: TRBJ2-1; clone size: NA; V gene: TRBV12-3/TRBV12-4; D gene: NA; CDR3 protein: CASSFLAVQQFF; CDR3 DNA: TGTGCCAGCAGTTTCCTGGCGGTCCAGCAGTTCTTC
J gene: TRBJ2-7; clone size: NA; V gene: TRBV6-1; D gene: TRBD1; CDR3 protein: CASSERGPGSYEQYF; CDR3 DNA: TGTGCCAGCAGTGAAAGGGGGCCAGGCTCCTACGAGCAGTACTTC
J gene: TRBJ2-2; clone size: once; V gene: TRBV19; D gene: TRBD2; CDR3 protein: CASSATAGGLDTGELFF; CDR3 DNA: TGTGCCAGTAGTGCCACAGCGGGGGGGCTGGACACCGGGGAGCTGTTTTTT
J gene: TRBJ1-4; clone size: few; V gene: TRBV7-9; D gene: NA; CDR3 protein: CASSTGQFTTNEKLFF; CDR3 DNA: TGTGCCAGCAGCACCGGACAGTTCACAACTAATGAAAAACTGTTTTTT
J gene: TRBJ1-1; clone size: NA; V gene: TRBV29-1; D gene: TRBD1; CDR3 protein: CSSGQGLTEAFF; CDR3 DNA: TGCAGCTCGGGACAGGGGTTAACTGAAGCTTTCTTT